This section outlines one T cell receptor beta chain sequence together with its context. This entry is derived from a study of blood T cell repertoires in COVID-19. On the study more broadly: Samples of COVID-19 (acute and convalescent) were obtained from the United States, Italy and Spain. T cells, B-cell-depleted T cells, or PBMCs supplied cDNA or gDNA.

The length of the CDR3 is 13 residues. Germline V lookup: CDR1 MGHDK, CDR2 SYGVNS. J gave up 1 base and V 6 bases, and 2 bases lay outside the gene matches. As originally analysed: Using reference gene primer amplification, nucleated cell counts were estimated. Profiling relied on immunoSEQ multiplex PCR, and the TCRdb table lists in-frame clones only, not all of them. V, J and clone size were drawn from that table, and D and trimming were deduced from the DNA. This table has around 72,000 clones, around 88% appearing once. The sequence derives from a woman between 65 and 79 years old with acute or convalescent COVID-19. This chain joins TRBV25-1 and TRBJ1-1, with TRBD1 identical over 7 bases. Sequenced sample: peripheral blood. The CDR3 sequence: CASRGDRNTEAFF. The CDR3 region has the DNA TGTGCCAGCAGAGGGGACAGGAACACTGAAGCTTTCTTT.